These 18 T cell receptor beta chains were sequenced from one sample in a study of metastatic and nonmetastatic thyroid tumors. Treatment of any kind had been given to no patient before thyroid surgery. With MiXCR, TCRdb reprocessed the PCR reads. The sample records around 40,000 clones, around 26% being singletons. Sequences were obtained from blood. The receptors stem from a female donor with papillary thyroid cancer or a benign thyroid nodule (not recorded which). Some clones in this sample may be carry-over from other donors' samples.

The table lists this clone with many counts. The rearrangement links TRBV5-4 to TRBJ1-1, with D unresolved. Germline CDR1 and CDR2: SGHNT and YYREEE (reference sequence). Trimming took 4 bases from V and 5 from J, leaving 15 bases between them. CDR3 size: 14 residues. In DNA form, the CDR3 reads TGTGCCAGCAGCGAGGAGGTCATACGGACTGAAGCTTTCTTT. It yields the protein CASSEEVIRTEAFF.

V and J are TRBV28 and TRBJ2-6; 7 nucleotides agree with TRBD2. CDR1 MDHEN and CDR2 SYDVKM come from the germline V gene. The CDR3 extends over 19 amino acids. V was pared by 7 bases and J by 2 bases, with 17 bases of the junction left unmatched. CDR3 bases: TGTGCCAGCACGGGGGGTGTGGGGCCATATAATACTGGGGCCAACGTCCTGACTTTC. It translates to CASTGGVGPYNTGANVLTF.

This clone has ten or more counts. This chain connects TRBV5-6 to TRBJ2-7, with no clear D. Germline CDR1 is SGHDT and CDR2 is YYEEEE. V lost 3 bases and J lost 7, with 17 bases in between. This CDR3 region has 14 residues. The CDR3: CASSSVNGFREQYF. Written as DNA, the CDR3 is TGTGCCAGCAGCTCAGTAAACGGCTTTCGGGAGCAGTACTTC.

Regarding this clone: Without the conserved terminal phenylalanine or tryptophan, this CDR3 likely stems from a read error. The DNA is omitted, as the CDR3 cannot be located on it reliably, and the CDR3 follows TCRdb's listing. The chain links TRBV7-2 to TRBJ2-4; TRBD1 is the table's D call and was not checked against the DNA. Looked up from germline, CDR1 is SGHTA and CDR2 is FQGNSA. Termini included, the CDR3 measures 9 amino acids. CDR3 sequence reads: CASSLHLPR.

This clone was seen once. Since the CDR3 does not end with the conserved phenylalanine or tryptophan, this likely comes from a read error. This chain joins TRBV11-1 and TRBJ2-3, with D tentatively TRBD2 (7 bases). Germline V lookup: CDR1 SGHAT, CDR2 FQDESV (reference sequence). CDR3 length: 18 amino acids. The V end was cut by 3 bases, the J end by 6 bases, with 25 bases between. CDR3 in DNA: TGTGCCAGCAGCTTCTCCGACTGGCGGGGGCCACACATGGATACGCAGTATCTT. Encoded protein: CASSFSDWRGPHMDTQYL.

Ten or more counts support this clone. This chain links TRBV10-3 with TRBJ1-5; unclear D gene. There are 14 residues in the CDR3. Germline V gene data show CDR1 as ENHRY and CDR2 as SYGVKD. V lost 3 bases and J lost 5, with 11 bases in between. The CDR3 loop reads CAISEQSSHQPQHF. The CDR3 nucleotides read TGTGCCATCAGTGAACAAAGCAGTCATCAGCCCCAGCATTTT.

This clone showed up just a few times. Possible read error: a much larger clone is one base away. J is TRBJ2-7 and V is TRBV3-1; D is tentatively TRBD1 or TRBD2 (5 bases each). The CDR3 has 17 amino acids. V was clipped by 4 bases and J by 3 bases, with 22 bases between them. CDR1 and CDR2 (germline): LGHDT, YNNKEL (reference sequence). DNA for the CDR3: TGTGCCAGCAGCCCGGGGACCCGTTCGATGTTCCTCTACGAGCAGTACTTC. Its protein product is CASSPGTRSMFLYEQYF.

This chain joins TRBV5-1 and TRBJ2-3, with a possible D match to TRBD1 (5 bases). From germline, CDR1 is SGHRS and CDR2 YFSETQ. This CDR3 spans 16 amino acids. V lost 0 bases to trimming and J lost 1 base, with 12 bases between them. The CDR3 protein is CASSLATGPGTDTQYF. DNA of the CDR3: TGCGCCAGCAGCTTGGCTACAGGTCCTGGCACAGATACGCAGTATTTT.

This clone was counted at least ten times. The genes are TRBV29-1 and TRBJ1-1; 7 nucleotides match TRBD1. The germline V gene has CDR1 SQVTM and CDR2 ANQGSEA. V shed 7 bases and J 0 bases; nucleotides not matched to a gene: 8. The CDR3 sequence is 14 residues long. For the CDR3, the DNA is TGCAGCGGCCTGGGACAGATGATGAACACTGAAGCTTTCTTT. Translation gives CSGLGQMMNTEAFF.

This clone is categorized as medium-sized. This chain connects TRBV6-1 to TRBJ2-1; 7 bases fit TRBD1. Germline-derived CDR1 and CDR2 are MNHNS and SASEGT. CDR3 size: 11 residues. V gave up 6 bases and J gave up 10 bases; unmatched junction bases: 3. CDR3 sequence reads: CASRGQLEQFF. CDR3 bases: TGTGCCAGCAGGGGACAGCTGGAGCAGTTCTTC.

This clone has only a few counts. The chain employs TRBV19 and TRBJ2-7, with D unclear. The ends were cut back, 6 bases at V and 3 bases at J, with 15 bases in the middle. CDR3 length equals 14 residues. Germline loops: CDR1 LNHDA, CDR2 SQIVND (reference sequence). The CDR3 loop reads CASSLTVDLYEQYF. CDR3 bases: TGTGCCAGTAGCCTGACCGTAGACCTCTACGAGCAGTACTTC.

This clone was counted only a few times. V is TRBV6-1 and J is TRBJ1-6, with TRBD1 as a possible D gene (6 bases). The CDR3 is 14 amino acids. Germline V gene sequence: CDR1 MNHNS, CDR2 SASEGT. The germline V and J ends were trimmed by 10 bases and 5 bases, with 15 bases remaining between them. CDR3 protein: CATSAAGDNSPLHF. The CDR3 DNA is TGTGCCACGTCCGCCGCAGGGGATAATTCACCCCTCCACTTT.

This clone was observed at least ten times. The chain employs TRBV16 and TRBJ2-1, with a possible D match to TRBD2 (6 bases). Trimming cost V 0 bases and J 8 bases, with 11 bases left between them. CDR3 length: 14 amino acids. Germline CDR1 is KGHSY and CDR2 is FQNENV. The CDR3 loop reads CASSQSREEDEQFF. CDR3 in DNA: TGTGCCAGCAGCCAATCCAGGGAGGAGGATGAGCAGTTCTTC. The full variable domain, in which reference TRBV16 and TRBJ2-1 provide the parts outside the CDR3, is GEEVAQTPKHLVRGEGQKAKLYCAPIKGHSYVFWYQQVLKNEFKFLISFQNENVFDETGMPKERFSAKCLPNSPCSLEIQATKLEDSAVYFCASSQSREEDEQFFGPGTRLTVL.

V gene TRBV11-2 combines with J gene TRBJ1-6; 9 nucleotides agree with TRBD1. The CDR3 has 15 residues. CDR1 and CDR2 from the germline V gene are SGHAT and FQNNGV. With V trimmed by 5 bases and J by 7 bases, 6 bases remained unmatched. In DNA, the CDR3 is TGTGCCAGCAGCCTTCAGACAGGGGGAAATTCACCCCTCCACTTT. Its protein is CASSLQTGGNSPLHF.

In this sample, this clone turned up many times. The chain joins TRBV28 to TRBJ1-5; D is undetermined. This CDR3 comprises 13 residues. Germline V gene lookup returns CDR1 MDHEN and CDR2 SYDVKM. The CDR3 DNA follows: TGTGTTTCGGGCCCCCTCTCGGATCAGCCCCAGCATTTT. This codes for CVSGPLSDQPQHF. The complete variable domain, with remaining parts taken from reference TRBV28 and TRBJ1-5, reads DVKVTQSSRYLVKRTGEKVFLECVQDMDHENMFWYRQDPGLGLRLIYFSYDVKMKEKGDIPEGYSVSREKKERFSLILESASTNQTSMYLCVSGPLSDQPQHFGDGTRLSIL.

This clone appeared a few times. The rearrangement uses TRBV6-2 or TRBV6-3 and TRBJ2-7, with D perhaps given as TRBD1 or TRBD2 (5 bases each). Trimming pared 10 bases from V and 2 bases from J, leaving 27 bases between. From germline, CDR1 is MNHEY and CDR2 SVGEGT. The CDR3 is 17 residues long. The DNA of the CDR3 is TGTGCCATCATTTACTCTACAAGGGACCCGGCCACCTACGAGCAGTACTTC. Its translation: CAIIYSTRDPATYEQYF.

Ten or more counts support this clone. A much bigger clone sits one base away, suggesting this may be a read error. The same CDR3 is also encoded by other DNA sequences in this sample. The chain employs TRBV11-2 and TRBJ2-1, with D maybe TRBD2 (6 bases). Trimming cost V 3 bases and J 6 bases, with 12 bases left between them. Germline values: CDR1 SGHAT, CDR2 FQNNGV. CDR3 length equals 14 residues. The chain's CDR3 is CASSFALGGNEQFF. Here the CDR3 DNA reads TGTGCCAGCAGCTTTGCGTTGGGAGGCAATGAGCAGTTCTTC.

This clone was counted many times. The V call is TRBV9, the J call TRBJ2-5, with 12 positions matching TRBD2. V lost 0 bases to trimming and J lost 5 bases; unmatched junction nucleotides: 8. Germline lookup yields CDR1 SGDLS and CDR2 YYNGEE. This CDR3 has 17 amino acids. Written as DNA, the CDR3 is TGTGCCAGCAGCGTAGCGCCTAGCGGGGGGGCAGGTGAGACCCAGTACTTC. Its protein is CASSVAPSGGAGETQYF.